This TCR beta chain stems from a study of cytomegalovirus exposure and HLA in healthy donors. General study results and limits: TCR beta V- and J-gene trimming, according to a later analysis, was linked to a missense DCLRE1C variant.

Concerning this clone itself: Antigen: not known.

Primers: 60 Vbeta forward and 13 Jbeta reverse. The protocol was immunoSEQ multiplex PCR, while the TCRdb copy is restricted to in-frame clones and leaves out a portion. Found here are 100,000 to 150,000 clones, about two thirds of them singletons; the top ten hold around 4%. CDR3 length equals 14 residues. Germline lookup yields CDR1 MDHEN and CDR2 SYDVKM. V was cut by 7 bases and J by 2 bases, with 12 bases left in between. The TCR comes from a man aged 30 to 39 in good health and CMV-seronegative. The V gene is TRBV28, the J gene TRBJ1-5; no clear D. Sequenced input: PBMCs. In DNA, the CDR3 is TGTGCCAGCAAATCCCCGGTCGGCAATCAGCCCCAGCATTTT. Translating it yields CASKSPVGNQPQHF. Supplemented by reference TRBV28 and TRBJ1-5, the full variable domain reads DVKVTQSSRYLVKRTGEKVFLECVQDMDHENMFWYRQDPGLGLRLIYFSYDVKMKEKGDIPEGYSVSREKKERFSLILESASTNQTSMYLCASKSPVGNQPQHFGDGTRLSIL.